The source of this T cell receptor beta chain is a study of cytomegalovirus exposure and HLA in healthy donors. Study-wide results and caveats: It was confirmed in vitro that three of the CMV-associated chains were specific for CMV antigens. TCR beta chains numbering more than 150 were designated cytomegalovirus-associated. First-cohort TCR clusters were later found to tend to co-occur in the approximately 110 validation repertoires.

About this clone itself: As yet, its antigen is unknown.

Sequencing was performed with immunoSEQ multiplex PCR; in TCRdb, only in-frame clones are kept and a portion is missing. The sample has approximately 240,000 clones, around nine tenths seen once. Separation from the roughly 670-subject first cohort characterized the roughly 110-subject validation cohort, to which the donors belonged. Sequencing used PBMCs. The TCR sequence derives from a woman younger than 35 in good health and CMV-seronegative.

The CDR3 DNA follows: TGTGCCAGCAGAGGGGGAGACAGGGAGACTGAAGCTTTCTTT. This sequence encodes CASRGGDRETEAFF. The chain recombines TRBV6-6 with TRBJ1-1; 7 positions match TRBD1. After removal of 6 bases from V and 5 bases from J, the junction contained 9 bases not matched to a gene. Per the germline V gene, CDR1 is MNHNY and CDR2 is SVGAGI (reference sequence). The CDR3 is 14 amino acids.